This record concerns one TCR beta chain sequence. The data stem from a study of blood T cell repertoires in COVID-19. Study information: There were acute and convalescent COVID-19 samples, and they came from the United States, Italy and Spain. PBMCs, B-cell-depleted T cells, or T cells were the source of the cDNA or gDNA that made up the material.

Followed over time, Seattle patients had been enrolled while infection was active. The length of the CDR3 is 12 residues. CDR1 and CDR2 (germline): SEHNR, FQNEAQ (reference sequence). The trim removed 5 bases at V and 5 bases at J, leaving 2 bases unmatched. Original handling: Researchers report that nucleated cell counts were estimated from reference gene primer amplification. Data came from immunoSEQ multiplex PCR; TCRdb stores just in-frame clones and leaves some out. V and J calls plus clone size are reproduced from that table; the DNA served to infer D and trimming. The sample records tens of thousands of clones, 75% to 90% being singletons.

The sequence came from a man in his 60s with COVID-19, enrolled during active disease. The chain combines TRBV7-9 with TRBJ2-7, with TRBD1 identical over 8 bases. Specimen: peripheral blood. This chain's CDR3 is CASSDRGHEQYF. In DNA, the CDR3 is TGTGCCAGCAGCGACAGGGGCCACGAGCAGTACTTC.